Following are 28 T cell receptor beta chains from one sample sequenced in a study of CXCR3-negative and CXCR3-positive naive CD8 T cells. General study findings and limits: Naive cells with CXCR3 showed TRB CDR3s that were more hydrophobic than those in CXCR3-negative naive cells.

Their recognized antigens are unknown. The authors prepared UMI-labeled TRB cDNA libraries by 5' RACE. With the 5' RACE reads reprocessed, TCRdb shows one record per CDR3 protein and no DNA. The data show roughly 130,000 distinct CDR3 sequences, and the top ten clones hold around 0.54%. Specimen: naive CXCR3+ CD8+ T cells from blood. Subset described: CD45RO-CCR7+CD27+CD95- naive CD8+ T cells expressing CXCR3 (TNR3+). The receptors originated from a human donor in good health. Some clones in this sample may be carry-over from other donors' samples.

The CDR3 loop is CASSVVASTYAEQYF. The chain joins TRBV9 to TRBJ2-7; the TCRdb D gene call, TRBD2, has no DNA to confirm it. The germline V gene encodes CDR1 SGDLS and CDR2 YYNGEE. This CDR3 has 15 residues. The full variable domain, its missing parts supplied by reference TRBV9 and TRBJ2-7, is DSGVTQTPKHLITATGQRVTLRCSPRSGDLSVYWYQQSLDQGLQFLIQYYNGEERAKGNILERFSAQQFPDLHSELNLSSLELGDSALYFCASSVVASTYAEQYFGPGTRLTVT.

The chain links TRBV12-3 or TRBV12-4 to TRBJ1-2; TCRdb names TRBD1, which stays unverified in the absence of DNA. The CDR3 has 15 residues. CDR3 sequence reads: CASSGITGSIYGYTF.

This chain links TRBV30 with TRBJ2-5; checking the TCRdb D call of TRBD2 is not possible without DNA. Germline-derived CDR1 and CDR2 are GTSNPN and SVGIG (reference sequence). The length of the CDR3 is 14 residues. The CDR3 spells CAWSRLAGLETQYF.

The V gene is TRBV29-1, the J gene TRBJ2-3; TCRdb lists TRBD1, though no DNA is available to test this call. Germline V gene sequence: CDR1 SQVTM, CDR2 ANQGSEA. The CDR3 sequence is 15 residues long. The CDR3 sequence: CSVETPGSDRDTQYF.

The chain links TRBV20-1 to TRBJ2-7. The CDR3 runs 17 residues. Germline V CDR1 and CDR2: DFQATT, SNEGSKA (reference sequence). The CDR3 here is CSARDWRVKGGSYEQYF.

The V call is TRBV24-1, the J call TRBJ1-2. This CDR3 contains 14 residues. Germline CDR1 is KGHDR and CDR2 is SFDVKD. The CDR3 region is CATSDFTKNYGYTF.

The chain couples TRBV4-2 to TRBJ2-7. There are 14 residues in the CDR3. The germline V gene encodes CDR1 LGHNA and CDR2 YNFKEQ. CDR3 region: CASSPGEGPYEQYF.

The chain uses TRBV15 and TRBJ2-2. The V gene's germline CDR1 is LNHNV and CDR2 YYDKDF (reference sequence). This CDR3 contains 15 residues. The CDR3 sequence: CATSISMIRTGELFF.

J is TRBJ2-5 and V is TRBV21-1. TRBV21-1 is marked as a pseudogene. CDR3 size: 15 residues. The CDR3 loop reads CASSKVLERRETQYF.

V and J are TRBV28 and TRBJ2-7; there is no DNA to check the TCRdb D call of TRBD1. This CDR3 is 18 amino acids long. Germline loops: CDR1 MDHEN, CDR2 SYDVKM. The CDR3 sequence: CASSLDQDRVSHPNEQYF.

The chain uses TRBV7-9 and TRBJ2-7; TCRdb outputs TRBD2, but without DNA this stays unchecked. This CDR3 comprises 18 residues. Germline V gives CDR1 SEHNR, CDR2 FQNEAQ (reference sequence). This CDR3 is CASSRTHPEDLPSYEQYF.

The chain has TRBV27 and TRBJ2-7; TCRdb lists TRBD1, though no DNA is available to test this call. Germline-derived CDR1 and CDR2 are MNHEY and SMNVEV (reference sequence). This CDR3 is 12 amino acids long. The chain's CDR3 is CASSYPGGEQYF.

CDR3 loop: CSVGGGERSTGELFF. The J gene is TRBJ2-2, the V gene TRBV29-1; TCRdb gives TRBD1 as the D gene, but with no DNA this cannot be confirmed. This CDR3 contains 15 residues. CDR1 SQVTM and CDR2 ANQGSEA come from the germline V gene.

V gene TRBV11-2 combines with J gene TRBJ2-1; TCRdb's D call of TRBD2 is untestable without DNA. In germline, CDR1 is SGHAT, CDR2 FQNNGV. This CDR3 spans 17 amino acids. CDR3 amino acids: CASSSGSSGSPHNEQFF.

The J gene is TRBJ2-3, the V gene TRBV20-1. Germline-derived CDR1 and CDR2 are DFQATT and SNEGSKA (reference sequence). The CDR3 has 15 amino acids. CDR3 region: CSARVGSRATDTQYF.

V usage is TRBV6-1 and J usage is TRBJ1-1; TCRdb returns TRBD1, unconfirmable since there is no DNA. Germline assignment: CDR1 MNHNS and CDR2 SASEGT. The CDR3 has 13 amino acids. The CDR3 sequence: CASRQGMGPEAFF.

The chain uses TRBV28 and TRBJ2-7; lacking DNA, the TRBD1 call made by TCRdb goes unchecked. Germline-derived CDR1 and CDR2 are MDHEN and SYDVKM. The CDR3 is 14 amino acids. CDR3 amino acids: CASSSQGYGYEQYF.

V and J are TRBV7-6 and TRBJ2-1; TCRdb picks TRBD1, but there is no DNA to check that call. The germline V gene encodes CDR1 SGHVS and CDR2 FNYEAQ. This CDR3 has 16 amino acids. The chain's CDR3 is CASSPLVAGGPNEQFF.

CDR3 region: CSAEPLEGIHEQYF. This chain uses TRBV20-1 with TRBJ2-7. Germline V CDR1 and CDR2: DFQATT, SNEGSKA (reference sequence). This CDR3 has 14 amino acids.

The CDR3: CSVPRESGELFF. This rearrangement joins TRBV29-1 to TRBJ2-2; the D call of TRBD1 rests on TCRdb alone, since no DNA is present to check it. Germline CDR1 reads SQVTM; CDR2 reads ANQGSEA. This CDR3 region has 12 residues.

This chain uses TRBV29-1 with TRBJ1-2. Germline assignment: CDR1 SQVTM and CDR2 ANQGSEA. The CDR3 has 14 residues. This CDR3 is CSGGDREAGYGYTF.

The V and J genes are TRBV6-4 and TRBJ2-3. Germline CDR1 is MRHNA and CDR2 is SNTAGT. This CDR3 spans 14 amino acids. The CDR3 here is CASSESTWTDTQYF.

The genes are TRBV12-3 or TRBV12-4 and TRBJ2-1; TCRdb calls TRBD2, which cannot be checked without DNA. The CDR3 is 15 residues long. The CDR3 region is CASSVGTSGNNEQFF.

This CDR3 is CSVELGVTSGGSFF. This chain links TRBV29-1 with TRBJ2-1; TCRdb's assignment of TRBD2 cannot be checked, as there is no DNA. Germline V gives CDR1 SQVTM, CDR2 ANQGSEA. The CDR3 spans 14 residues.

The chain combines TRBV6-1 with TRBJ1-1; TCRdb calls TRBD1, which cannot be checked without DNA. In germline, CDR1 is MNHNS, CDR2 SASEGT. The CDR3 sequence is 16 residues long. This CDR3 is CASSPTRDRGDTEAFF.

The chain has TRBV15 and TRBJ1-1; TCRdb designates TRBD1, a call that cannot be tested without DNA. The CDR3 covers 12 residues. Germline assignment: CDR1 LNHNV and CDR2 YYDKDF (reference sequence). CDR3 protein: CATSRDGGEAFF.

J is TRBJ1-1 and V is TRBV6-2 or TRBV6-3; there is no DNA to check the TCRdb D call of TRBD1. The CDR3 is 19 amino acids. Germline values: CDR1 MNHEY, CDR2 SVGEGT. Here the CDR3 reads CASSYSEVRDSLMNTEAFF.

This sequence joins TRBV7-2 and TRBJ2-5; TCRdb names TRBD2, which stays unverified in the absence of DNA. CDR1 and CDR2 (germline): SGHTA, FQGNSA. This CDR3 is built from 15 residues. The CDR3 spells CASSLAGGYQETQYF.